The rows below give T cell receptor beta chains drawn from one sample of a study of cytomegalovirus exposure and HLA in healthy donors. TCRdb keeps only in-frame clones here, not all; method: immunoSEQ multiplex PCR. Altogether about 220,000 clones are present, 82% being singletons, with the ten largest covering 5.4%. Sequenced sample: PBMCs. The source of these receptors is a woman in her thirties or forties in good health and CMV-seropositive. Each CDR3 is given with its conserved first and last residue. The D gene is left open where the match is weak. The size of a clone is reported for some rows only, either as once, few or many, or as a class for expanded clones.

D: NA; J: TRBJ1-2; V: TRBV9; size: once; DNA: TGTGCCAGCAGCGTAGCTGCGTATGGCGGGGGAGATGGCTACACCTTC; CDR3: CASSVAAYGGGDGYTF
D: TRBD1; J: TRBJ1-2; V: TRBV5-5; size: NA; DNA: TGTGCCAGCAGCACAGGGGGCTACTATGGCTACACCTTC; CDR3: CASSTGGYYGYTF
D: NA; J: TRBJ2-7; V: TRBV6-1; size: NA; DNA: TGTGCCAGCACCACTGAGGGGGGGGCCTCCTACGAGCAGTACTTC; CDR3: CASTTEGGASYEQYF
D: TRBD2; J: TRBJ2-3; V: TRBV30; size: NA; DNA: TGTGCCTGGAGTAGCGGACTAGCGGGATTGGGAGATACGCAGTATTTT; CDR3: CAWSSGLAGLGDTQYF
D: NA; J: TRBJ2-7; V: TRBV15; size: NA; DNA: TGTGCCACCAGCTCTCGGCAGGGCTACGAGCAGTACTTC; CDR3: CATSSRQGYEQYF
D: NA; J: TRBJ1-2; V: TRBV29-1; size: NA; DNA: TGCAGCGTTGTGGACAGTCTTTTGGGCTATGGCTACACCTTC; CDR3: CSVVDSLLGYGYTF
D: NA; J: TRBJ1-2; V: TRBV10-3; size: NA; DNA: TGTGCCATCAGCTACAGGGAGGGTTATGGCTACACCTTC; CDR3: CAISYREGYGYTF
D: NA; J: TRBJ2-3; V: TRBV10-3; size: NA; DNA: TGTGCCATCAGTGACCGGGCAGGAGGGGCAGATACGCAGTATTTT; CDR3: CAISDRAGGADTQYF
D: TRBD1; J: TRBJ1-1; V: TRBV7-3; size: NA; DNA: TGTGCCAGCAGCTACCCGGACAGGGGTAACACTGAAGCTTTCTTT; CDR3: CASSYPDRGNTEAFF
D: NA; J: TRBJ1-2; V: TRBV6-5; size: NA; DNA: TGTGCCAGCAGTTACGGGGGGGGCTATGGCTACACCTTC; CDR3: CASSYGGGYGYTF
D: NA; J: TRBJ1-5; V: TRBV5-3; size: NA; DNA: TGTGCCAGAAGCTTGTCAAAGGGGGTTGGCAATCAGCCCCAGCATTTT; CDR3: CARSLSKGVGNQPQHF
D: NA; J: TRBJ2-5; V: TRBV10-3; size: NA; DNA: TGTGCCATCAGGGGGACTCTCGGCGCCCCAGAGACCCAGTACTTC; CDR3: CAIRGTLGAPETQYF
D: TRBD1; J: TRBJ1-2; V: TRBV9; size: once; DNA: TGTGCCAGCACCACCGGACAGGGTAACAACTATGGCTACACCTTC; CDR3: CASTTGQGNNYGYTF
D: NA; J: TRBJ2-3; V: TRBV5-1; size: NA; DNA: TGCGCCAGCAGTATGGGGAGGACGGGACTTGGGGGCACAGATACGCAGTATTTT; CDR3: CASSMGRTGLGGTDTQYF
D: NA; J: TRBJ1-5; V: TRBV27; size: few; DNA: TGTGCCAGCAGTTTATCGAGACTACTTGGCAATCAGCCCCAGCATTTT; CDR3: CASSLSRLLGNQPQHF
D: NA; J: TRBJ1-2; V: TRBV19; size: NA; DNA: TGTGCCAGTAGTCCCACAGCAGGGGTCTATGGCTACACCTTC; CDR3: CASSPTAGVYGYTF
D: TRBD2; J: TRBJ2-5; V: TRBV7-2; size: NA; DNA: TGTGCCAGCAGCTTACGGACTAGCGGGCAAGAGACCCAGTACTTC; CDR3: CASSLRTSGQETQYF
D: TRBD1; J: TRBJ1-5; V: TRBV19; size: NA; DNA: TGTGCCAGTAGTATAGAAGACAGGGGGAACAATCAGCCCCAGCATTTT; CDR3: CASSIEDRGNNQPQHF
D: TRBD1; J: TRBJ2-7; V: TRBV11-2; size: NA; DNA: TGTGCCAGCAGTTTTCGGACAGGGATCTCCTACGAGCAGTACTTC; CDR3: CASSFRTGISYEQYF
D: NA; J: TRBJ2-3; V: TRBV5-5; size: NA; DNA: TGTGCCAGCAGCTTTACAGGGATGGCAGATACGCAGTATTTT; CDR3: CASSFTGMADTQYF
D: TRBD1; J: TRBJ2-7; V: TRBV6-4; size: NA; DNA: TGTGCCAGCAGTGACTCGTATTGCATGAAATGGGACAGAGCCTACGAGCAGTACTTC; CDR3: CASSDSYCMKWDRAYEQYF
D: NA; J: TRBJ2-7; V: TRBV29-1; size: NA; DNA: TGCAGCGTTGAATCAGGGAACCGCTACGAGCAGTACTTC; CDR3: CSVESGNRYEQYF
D: TRBD2; J: TRBJ2-1; V: TRBV9; size: NA; DNA: TGTGCCAGCAGCTCACGACTAGCGAGGAACCCTGGGTCCTACAATGAGCAGTTCTTC; CDR3: CASSSRLARNPGSYNEQFF
D: TRBD1; J: TRBJ2-7; V: TRBV6-6; size: NA; DNA: TGTGCCAGCCACCCCCCGACAGGGCAATACGAGCAGTACTTC; CDR3: CASHPPTGQYEQYF
D: TRBD1; J: TRBJ2-3; V: TRBV7-9; size: NA; DNA: TGTGCCAGCAGCCCGGGACAGGGGGAAGATACGCAGTATTTT; CDR3: CASSPGQGEDTQYF
D: TRBD2; J: TRBJ2-1; V: TRBV7-9; size: NA; DNA: TGTGCCAGCAGCTTAGCGACGATAGCGGGGTACAATGAGCAGTTCTTC; CDR3: CASSLATIAGYNEQFF
D: TRBD1; J: TRBJ1-5; V: TRBV19; size: NA; DNA: TGTGCCAGTAATTGGGGGGACAGGGTTGGTCAGCCCCAGCATTTT; CDR3: CASNWGDRVGQPQHF
D: NA; J: TRBJ1-5; V: TRBV9; size: NA; DNA: TGTGCCAGTGCGGGGGGGCTTAGCAATCAGCCCCAGCATTTT; CDR3: CASAGGLSNQPQHF
D: NA; J: TRBJ1-3; V: TRBV7-2; size: once; DNA: TGTGCCAGCAGCTTAGGGGGGGTAGCAAGGAACACCATATATTTT; CDR3: CASSLGGVARNTIYF
D: NA; J: TRBJ1-5; V: TRBV12-5; size: NA; DNA: TGTGCTAGTGATATGGGGGGAGCGGTTAATAGCAATCAGCCCCAGCATTTT; CDR3: CASDMGGAVNSNQPQHF
D: TRBD1; J: TRBJ2-7; V: TRBV5-4; size: NA; DNA: TGTGCCAGCACGCCCGGACAGGGCTACTACGAGCAGTACTTC; CDR3: CASTPGQGYYEQYF
D: NA; J: TRBJ1-5; V: TRBV29-1; size: NA; DNA: TGCAGCGCCTCGTCAGGGGTGGGAAATCAGCCCCAGCATTTT; CDR3: CSASSGVGNQPQHF
D: TRBD2; J: TRBJ2-3; V: TRBV4-2; size: NA; DNA: TGTGCCAGCAGCCAAGGTGAACTAGCGGTCACAGATACGCAGTATTTT; CDR3: CASSQGELAVTDTQYF
D: TRBD2; J: TRBJ2-5; V: TRBV2; size: NA; DNA: TGTGCCAGCAATTTTAAGCGGGAGGGCCTGGAGACCCAGTACTTC; CDR3: CASNFKREGLETQYF
D: TRBD1; J: TRBJ2-1; V: TRBV19; size: NA; DNA: TGTGCCAGTAGTGTCTCGGGACAGGGGGGTGGGTTCTTC; CDR3: CASSVSGQGGGFF
D: NA; J: TRBJ1-5; V: TRBV27; size: NA; DNA: TGTGCCAGCGCCAACAGGTTCAATCAGCCCCAGCATTTT; CDR3: CASANRFNQPQHF
D: TRBD2; J: TRBJ2-3; V: TRBV4-2; size: NA; DNA: TGTGCCAGCAGCCAGCCCGGGACTAGCGGGACAGATACGCAGTATTTT; CDR3: CASSQPGTSGTDTQYF
D: NA; J: TRBJ1-2; V: TRBV4-1; size: NA; DNA: TGCGCCAGCAGCCCCAACTCATATGGCTACACCTTC; CDR3: CASSPNSYGYTF
D: TRBD1; J: TRBJ1-3; V: TRBV18; size: NA; DNA: TGTGCCAGCTCACCGGGACAGTATTCTGGAAACACCATATATTTT; CDR3: CASSPGQYSGNTIYF
D: TRBD1; J: TRBJ2-7; V: TRBV11-3; size: once; DNA: TGTGCCAGCAGCCACGCATTACAGGGGGCAGGCGAGCAGTACTTC; CDR3: CASSHALQGAGEQYF
D: TRBD2; J: TRBJ2-5; V: TRBV11-2; size: NA; DNA: TGTGCCAGCAGCTTAGAGGTCGGGAGGGGGACCCAGTACTTC; CDR3: CASSLEVGRGTQYF
D: NA; J: TRBJ1-5; V: TRBV6-5; size: NA; DNA: TGTGCCAGCAGTTCCGCTGACAGAAGAAGCAATCAGCCCCAGCATTTT; CDR3: CASSSADRRSNQPQHF
D: NA; J: TRBJ2-5; V: TRBV29-1; size: NA; DNA: TGCAGCGTCGATAGAGGGGGGGCCGGGACCCAGTACTTC; CDR3: CSVDRGGAGTQYF
D: NA; J: TRBJ1-2; V: TRBV9; size: NA; DNA: TGTGCCAGCAGCGTAGCCCAGGATGGCTACACCTTC; CDR3: CASSVAQDGYTF